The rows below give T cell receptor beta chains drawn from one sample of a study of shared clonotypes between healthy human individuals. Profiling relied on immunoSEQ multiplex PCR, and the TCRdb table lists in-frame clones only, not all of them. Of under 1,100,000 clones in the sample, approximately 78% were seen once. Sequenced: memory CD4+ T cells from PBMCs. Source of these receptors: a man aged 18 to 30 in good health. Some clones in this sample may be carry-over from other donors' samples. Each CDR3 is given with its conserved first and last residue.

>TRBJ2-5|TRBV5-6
CASSLGDRGLETQYF
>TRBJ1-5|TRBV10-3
CAISRTGNQPQHF
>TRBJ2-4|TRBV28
CASSLLAGGNIQYF
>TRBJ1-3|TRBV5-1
CASSSVTRWGERGNTIYF
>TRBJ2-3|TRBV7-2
CASSLVGTGLYTQYF
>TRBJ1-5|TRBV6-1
CASSADLSNQPQHF
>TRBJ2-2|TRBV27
CASRSSGPTGTGELFF
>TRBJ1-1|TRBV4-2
CASSQVAGLNTEAFF
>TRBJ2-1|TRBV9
CASSVGRQYNNEQFF
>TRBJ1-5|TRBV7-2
CASSRGQNQPQHF
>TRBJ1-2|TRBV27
CASSRGQRGYGYTF
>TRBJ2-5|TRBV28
CASSFLGQVGQTQYF
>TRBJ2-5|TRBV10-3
CAISESTGTETQYF
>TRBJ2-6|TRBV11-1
CASSLGSSGANVLTF
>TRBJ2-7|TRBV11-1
CASSLAWRGAYEQYF
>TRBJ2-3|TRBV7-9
CASSPGLAGPRDTQYF
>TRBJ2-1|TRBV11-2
CASSVQRNNEQFF
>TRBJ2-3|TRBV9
CASNPTHTDTQYF
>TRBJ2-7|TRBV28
CASRNRGGTYEQYF